What follows is one T cell receptor (beta chain) and its context. A much larger clone sits a single nucleotide away, making a read error possible. The library was built from roughly 400 ng RNA with molecular barcoded adaptors for alpha/delta and beta/gamma chains. TCRdb analysed the reads with MiXCR anew, one entry per CDR3 protein. The sample has tens of thousands of distinct CDR3 sequences; about a fifth are singletons. Germline V gene lookup returns CDR1 DFQATT and CDR2 SNEGSKA (reference sequence). The CDR3 spans 14 residues. The data stem from a study of read filtering for tumor transcriptome and immune sequencing. In the study overall: DNase treatment preceded whole-transcriptome library preparation.

The specimen sequenced was a population of CD138-negative cells sorted from bone marrow. The receptor comes from a donor at least 40 years old with multiple myeloma. The chain combines TRBV20-1 with TRBJ2-5; D not certain. The CDR3 DNA follows: TGCGCCCTCAGTCCCGTATGGATCCAAGAGACCCAGTACTTC. Translated, it gives CALSPVWIQETQYF.